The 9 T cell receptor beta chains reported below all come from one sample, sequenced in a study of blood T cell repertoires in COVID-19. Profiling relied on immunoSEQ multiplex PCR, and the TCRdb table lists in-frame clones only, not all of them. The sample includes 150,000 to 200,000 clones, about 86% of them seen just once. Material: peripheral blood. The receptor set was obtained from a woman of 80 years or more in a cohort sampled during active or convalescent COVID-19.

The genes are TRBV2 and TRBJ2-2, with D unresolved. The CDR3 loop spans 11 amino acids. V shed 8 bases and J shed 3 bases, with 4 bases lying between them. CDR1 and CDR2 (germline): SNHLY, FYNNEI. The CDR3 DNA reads TGTGCCAGCCAGTACACCGGGGAGCTGTTTTTT. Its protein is CASQYTGELFF.

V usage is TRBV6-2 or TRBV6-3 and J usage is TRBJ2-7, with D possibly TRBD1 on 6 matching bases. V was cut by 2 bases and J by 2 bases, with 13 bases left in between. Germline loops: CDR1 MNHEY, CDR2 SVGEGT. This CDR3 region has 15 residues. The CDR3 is CASSYRQGYTYEQYF. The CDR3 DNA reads TGTGCCAGCAGTTACCGGCAGGGGTACACCTACGAGCAGTACTTC.

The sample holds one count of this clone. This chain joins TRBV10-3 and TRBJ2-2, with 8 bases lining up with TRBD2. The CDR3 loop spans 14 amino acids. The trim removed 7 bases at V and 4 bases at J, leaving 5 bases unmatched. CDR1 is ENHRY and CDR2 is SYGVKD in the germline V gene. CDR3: CAITGGRGTGELFF. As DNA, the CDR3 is TGTGCCATCACGGGGGGGCGCGGCACCGGGGAGCTGTTTTTT.

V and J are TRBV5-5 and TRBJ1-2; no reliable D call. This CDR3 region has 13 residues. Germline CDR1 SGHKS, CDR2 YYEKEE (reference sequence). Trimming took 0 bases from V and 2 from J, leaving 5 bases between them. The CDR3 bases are TGTGCCAGCAGCTTGGCCCAAAACTATGGCTACACCTTC. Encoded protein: CASSLAQNYGYTF.

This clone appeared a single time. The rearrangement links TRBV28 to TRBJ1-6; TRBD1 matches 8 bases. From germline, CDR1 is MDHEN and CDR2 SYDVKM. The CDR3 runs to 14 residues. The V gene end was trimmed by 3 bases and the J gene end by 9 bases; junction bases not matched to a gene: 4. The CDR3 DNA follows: TGTGCCAGCAGTTTTGGACAGGGTAGTTCACCCCTCCACTTT. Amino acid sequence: CASSFGQGSSPLHF.

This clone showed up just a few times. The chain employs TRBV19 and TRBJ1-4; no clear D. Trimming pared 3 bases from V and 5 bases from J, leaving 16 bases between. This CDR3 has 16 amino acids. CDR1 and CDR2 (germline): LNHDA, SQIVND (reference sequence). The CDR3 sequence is CASSISGFVGNEKLFF. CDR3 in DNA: TGTGCCAGTAGTATCTCGGGGTTTGTCGGGAATGAAAAACTGTTTTTT.

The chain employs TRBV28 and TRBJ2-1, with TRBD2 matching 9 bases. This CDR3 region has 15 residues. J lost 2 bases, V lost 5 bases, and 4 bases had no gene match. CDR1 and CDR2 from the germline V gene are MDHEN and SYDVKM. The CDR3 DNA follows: TGTGCCAGCAGTCCAGCGGGGGGTCCCTACAATGAGCAGTTCTTC. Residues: CASSPAGGPYNEQFF.

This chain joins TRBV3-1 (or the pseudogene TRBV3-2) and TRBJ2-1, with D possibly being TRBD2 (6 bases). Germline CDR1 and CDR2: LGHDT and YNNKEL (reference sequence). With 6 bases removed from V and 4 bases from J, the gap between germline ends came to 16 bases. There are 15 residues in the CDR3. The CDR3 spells CASRPFGSVYNEQFF. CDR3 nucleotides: TGTGCCAGCAGGCCCTTCGGGAGTGTGTACAATGAGCAGTTCTTC.

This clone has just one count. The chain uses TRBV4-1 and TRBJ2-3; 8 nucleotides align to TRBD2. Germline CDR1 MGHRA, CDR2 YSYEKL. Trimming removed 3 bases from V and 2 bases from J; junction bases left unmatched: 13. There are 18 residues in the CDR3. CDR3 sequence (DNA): TGCGCCAGCAGCCAGGGAAGGAGGAGCGGGGGAGCCACAGATACGCAGTATTTT. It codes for CASSQGRRSGGATDTQYF.